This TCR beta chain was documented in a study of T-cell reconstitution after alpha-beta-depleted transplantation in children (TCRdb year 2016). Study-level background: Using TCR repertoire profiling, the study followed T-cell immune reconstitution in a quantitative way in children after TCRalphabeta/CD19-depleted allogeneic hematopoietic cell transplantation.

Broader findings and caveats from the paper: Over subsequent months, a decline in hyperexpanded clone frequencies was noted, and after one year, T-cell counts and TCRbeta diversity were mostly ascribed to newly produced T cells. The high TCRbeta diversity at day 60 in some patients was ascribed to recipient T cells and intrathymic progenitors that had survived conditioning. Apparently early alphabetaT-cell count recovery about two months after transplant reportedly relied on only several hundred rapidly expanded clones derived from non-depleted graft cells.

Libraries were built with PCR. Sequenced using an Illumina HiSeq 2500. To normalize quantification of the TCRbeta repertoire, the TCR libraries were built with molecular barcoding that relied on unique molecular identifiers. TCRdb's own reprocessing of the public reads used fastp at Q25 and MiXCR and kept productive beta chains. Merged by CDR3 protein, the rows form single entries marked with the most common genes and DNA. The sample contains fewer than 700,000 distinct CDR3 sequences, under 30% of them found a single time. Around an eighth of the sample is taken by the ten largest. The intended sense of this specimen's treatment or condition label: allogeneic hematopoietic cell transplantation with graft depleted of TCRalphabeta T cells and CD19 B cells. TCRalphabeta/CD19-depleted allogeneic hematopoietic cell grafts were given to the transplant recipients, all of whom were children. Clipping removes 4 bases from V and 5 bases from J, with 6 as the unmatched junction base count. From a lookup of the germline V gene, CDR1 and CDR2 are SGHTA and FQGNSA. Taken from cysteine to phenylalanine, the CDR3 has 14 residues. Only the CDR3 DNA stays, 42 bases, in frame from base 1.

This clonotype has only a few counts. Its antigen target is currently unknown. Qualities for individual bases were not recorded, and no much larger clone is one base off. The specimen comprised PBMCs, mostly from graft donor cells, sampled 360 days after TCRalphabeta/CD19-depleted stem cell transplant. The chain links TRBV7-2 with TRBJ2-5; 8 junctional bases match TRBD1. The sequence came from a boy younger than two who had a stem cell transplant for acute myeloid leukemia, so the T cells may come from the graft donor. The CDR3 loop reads CASSSMTGVETQYF. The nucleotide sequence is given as TGTGCCAGCAGCTCCATGACAGGGGTGGAGACCCAGTACTTC.